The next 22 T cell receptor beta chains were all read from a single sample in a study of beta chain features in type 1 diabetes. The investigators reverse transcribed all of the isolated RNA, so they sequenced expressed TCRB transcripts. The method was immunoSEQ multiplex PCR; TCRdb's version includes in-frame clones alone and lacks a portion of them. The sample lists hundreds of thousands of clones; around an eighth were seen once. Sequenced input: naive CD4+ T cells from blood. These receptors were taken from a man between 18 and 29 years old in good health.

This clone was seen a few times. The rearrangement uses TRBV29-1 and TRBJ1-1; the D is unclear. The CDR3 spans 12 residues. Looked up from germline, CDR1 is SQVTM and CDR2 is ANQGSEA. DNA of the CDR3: TGCAGTTTCACAGAGATAAACACTGAAGCTTTCTTT. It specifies CSFTEINTEAFF.

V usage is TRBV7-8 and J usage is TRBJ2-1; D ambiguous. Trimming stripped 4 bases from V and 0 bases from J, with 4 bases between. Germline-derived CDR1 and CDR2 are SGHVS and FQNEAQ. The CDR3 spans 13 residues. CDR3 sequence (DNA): TGTGCCAGCAGCTGGAGCTCCTACAATGAGCAGTTCTTC. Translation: CASSWSSYNEQFF.

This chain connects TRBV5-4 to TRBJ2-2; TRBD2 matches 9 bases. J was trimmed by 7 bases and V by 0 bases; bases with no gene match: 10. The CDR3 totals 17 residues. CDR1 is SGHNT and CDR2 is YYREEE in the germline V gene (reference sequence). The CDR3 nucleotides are TGTGCCAGCAGCTTGGCCAGGGCTAGCGGGGAAGGCGGGGAGCTGTTTTTT. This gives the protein CASSLARASGEGGELFF.

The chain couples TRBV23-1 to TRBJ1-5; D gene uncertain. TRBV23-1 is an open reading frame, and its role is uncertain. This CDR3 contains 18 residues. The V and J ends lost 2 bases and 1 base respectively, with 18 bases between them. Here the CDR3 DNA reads TGCGCCAGCAGTCAACCTCAAACAACAACTAACAGCAATCAGCCCCAGCATTTT. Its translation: CASSQPQTTTNSNQPQHF.

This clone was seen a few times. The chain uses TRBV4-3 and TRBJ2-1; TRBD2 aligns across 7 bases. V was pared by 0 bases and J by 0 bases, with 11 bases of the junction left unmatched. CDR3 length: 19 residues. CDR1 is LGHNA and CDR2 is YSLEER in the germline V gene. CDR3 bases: TGCGCCAGCAGCCAAGACCCTCCGGGACTACTAAGCTCCTACAATGAGCAGTTCTTC. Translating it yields CASSQDPPGLLSSYNEQFF.

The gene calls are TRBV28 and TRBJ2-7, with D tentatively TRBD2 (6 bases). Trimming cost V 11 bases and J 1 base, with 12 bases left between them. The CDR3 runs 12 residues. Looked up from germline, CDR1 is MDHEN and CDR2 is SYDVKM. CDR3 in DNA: TGTGCCGCCGTAGCGGCGTCCTACGAGCAGTACTTC. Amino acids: CAAVAASYEQYF.

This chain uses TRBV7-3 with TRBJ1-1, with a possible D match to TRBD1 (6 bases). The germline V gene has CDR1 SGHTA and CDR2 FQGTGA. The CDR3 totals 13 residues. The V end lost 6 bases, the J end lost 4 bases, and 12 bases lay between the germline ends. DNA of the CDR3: TGTGCCAGCAGACAACAGGGTGGCACTGAAGCTTTCTTT. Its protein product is CASRQQGGTEAFF.

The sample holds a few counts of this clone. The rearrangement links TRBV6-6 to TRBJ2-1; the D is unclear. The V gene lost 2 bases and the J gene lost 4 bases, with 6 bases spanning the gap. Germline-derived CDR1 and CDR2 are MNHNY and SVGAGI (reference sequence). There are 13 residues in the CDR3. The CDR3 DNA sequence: TGTGCCAGCAGTTACGAGGCATACAATGAGCAGTTCTTC. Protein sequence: CASSYEAYNEQFF.

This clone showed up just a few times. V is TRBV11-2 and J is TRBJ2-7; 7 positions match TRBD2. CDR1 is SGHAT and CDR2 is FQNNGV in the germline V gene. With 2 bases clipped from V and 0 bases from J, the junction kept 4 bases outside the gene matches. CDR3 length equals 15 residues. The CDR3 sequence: CASSLWSSGSYEQYF. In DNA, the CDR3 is TGTGCCAGCAGCTTATGGTCTAGCGGCTCCTACGAGCAGTACTTC.

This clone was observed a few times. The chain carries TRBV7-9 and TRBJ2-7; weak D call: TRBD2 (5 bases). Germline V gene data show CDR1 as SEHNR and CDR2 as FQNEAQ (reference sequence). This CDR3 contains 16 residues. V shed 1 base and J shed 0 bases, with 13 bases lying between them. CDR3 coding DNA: TGTGCCAGCAGCTTAGGTCGGGGAAGAAGCTCCTACGAGCAGTACTTC. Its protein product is CASSLGRGRSSYEQYF. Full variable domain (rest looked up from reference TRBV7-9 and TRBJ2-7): DTGVSQNPRHKITKRGQNVTFRCDPISEHNRLYWYRQTLGQGPEFLTYFQNEAQLEKSRLLSDRFSAERPKGSFSTLEIQRTEQGDSAMYLCASSLGRGRSSYEQYFGPGTRLTVT.

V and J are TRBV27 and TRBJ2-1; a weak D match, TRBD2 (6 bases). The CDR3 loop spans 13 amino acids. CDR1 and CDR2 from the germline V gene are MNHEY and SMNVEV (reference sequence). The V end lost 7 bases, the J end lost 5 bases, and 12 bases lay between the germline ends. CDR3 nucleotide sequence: TGTGCCAGCACGTCTAGCGTAAACAATGAGCAGTTCTTC. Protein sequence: CASTSSVNNEQFF.

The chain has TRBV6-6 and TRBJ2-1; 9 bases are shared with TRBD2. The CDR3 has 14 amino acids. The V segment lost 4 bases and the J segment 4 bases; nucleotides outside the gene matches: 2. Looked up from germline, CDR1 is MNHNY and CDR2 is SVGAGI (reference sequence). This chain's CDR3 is CASSSSGRYNEQFF. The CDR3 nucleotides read TGTGCCAGCAGTTCCAGCGGGAGGTACAATGAGCAGTTCTTC.

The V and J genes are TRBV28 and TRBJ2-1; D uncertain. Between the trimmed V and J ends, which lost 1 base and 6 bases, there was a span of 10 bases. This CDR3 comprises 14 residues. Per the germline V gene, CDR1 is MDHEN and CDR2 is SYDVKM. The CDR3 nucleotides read TGTGCCAGCAGTTTATATGTGGGCGCCAATGAGCAGTTCTTC. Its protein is CASSLYVGANEQFF.

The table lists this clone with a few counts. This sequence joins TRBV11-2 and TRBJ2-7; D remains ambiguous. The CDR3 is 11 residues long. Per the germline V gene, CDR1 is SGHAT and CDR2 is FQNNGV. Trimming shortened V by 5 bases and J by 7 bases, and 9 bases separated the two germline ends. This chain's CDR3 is CASSIREEQYF. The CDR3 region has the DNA TGTGCCAGCAGCATTAGAGAGGAGCAGTACTTC.

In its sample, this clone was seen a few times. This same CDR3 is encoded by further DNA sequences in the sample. CDR3 bases: TGTGCCAGCAGCTTTAGGACTAGCGGGAGCACAGATACGCAGTATTTT. Translation gives CASSFRTSGSTDTQYF. The chain carries TRBV9 and TRBJ2-3; TRBD2 matches 11 bases. Germline V gene data show CDR1 as SGDLS and CDR2 as YYNGEE. The CDR3 spans 16 residues. J was trimmed by 0 bases and V by 4 bases; bases with no gene match: 4.

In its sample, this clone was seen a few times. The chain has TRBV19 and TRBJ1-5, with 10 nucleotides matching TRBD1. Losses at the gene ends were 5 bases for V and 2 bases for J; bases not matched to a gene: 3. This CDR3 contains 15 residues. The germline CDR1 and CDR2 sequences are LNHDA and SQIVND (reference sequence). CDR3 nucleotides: TGTGCCAGTAGTGGACAGGGGGTAGGCAATCAGCCCCAGCATTTT. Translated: CASSGQGVGNQPQHF.

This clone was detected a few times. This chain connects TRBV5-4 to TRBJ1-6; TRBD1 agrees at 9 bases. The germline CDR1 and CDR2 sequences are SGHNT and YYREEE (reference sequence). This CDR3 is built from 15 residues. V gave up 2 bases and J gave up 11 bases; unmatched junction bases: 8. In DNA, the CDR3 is TGTGCCAGCAGCTTTGGTGGGACAGGGAATGCACCCCTCCACTTT. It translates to CASSFGGTGNAPLHF.

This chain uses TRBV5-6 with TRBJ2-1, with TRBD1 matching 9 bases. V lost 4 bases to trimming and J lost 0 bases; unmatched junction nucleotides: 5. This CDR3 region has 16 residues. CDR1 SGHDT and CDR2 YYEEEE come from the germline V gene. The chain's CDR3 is CASSPTTGGSYNEQFF. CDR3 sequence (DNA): TGTGCCAGCAGCCCGACGACAGGGGGCTCCTACAATGAGCAGTTCTTC.

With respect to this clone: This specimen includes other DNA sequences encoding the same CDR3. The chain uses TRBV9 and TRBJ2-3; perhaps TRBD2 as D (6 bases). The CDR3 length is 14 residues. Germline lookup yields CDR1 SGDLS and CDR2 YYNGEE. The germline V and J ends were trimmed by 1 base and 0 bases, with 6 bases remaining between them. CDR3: CASSVSGSTDTQYF. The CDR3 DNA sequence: TGTGCCAGCAGCGTAAGCGGGAGCACAGATACGCAGTATTTT.

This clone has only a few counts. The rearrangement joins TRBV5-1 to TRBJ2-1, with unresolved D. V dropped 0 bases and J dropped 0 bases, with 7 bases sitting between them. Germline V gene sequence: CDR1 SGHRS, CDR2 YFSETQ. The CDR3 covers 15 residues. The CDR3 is CASSLVASSYNEQFF. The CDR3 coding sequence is TGCGCCAGCAGCTTGGTGGCTAGCTCCTACAATGAGCAGTTCTTC.

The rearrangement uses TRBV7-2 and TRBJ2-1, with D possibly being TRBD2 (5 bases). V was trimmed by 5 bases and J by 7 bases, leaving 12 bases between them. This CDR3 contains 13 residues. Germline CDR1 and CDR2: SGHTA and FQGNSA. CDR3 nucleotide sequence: TGTGCCAGCAGCACCCGCCTAGCAAATGAGCAGTTCTTC. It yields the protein CASSTRLANEQFF.

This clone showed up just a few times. For the CDR3, the DNA is TGTGCCAGCAGTTGGGGACTAGCGGGATCGACAGATACGCAGTATTTT. Protein product: CASSWGLAGSTDTQYF. The rearrangement joins TRBV6-5 to TRBJ2-3; 13 bases match TRBD2. Germline CDR1 MNHEY, CDR2 SVGAGI. Trimming removed 4 bases from V and 3 bases from J; junction bases left unmatched: 4. The CDR3 loop spans 16 amino acids.